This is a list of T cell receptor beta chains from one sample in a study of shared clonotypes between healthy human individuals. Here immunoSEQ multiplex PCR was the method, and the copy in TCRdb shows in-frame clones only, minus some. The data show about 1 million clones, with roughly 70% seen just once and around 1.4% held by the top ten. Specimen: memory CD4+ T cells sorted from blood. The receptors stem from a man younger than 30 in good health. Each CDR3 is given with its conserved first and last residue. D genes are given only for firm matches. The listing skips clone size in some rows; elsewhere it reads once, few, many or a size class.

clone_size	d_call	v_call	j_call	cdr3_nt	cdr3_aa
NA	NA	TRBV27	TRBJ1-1	TGTGCCAGCAGTTTTGCAGGGGTCACTGAAGCTTTCTTT	CASSFAGVTEAFF
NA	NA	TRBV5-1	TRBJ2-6	TGCGCCAGCAGCCTTACCCCAGGGGCCAACGTCCTGACTTTC	CASSLTPGANVLTF
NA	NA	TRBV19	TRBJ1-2	TGTGCCAGTAGTATCCGCTCAGGTGGCTACACCTTC	CASSIRSGGYTF
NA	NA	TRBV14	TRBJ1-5	TGTGCCAGCAGCCGTGATAGCAATCAGCCCCAGCATTTT	CASSRDSNQPQHF
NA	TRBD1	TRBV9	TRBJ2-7	TGTGCCAGCAGCGTTACAGACAGGGGTTCCTACGAGCAGTACTTC	CASSVTDRGSYEQYF
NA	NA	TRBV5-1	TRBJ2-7	TGCGCCAGCAGCTTGGGCGACACCTCCTACGAGCAGTACTTC	CASSLGDTSYEQYF
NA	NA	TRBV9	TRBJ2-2	TGTGCCAGCAGGAACGAGGGCACCGGGGAGCTGTTTTTT	CASRNEGTGELFF
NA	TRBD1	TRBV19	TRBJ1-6	TGTGCCAGTAGTACGACAGGGGGTTGGAATTCACCCCTCCACTTT	CASSTTGGWNSPLHF
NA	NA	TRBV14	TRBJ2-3	TGTGCCAGCAGCCAAGTATCAGGGACAGATACGCAGTATTTT	CASSQVSGTDTQYF
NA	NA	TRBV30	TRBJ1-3	TGTGCCTGGAGTGTATTAGGGGGTTTCTCTGGAAACACCATATATTTT	CAWSVLGGFSGNTIYF
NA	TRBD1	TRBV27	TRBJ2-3	TGTGCCAGCAGTTTACAGGGGGCTAGATACACAGATACGCAGTATTTT	CASSLQGARYTDTQYF
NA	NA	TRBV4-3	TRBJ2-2	TGCGCCAGCAGCCTCTACTTAGGCACCGGGGAGCTGTTTTTT	CASSLYLGTGELFF
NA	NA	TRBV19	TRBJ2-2	TGTGCCAGTAGCTCCCTTAAGGGGGGAGTCGTTGCGGAGCTGTTTTTT	CASSSLKGGVVAELFF
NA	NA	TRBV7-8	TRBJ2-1	TGTGCCAGCAGCGCCTGGGACCCTAGCTCCTACAATGAGCAGTTCTTC	CASSAWDPSSYNEQFF
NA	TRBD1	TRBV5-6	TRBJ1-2	TGTGCCAGCAGCCCCCGGGACAGGGAGGGTGGCTACACCTTC	CASSPRDREGGYTF
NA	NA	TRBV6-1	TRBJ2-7	TGTGCCAGCAGTGAAGGGCTACGGGGGTACGAGCAGTACTTC	CASSEGLRGYEQYF
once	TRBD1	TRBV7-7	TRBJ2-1	TGTGCTAGCAGCCCGGGACAGGTGAGCTCCTACAATGAGCAGTTCTTC	CASSPGQVSSYNEQFF
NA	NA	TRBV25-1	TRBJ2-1	TGTGCCAGCCGCCTTTGGGATGAGCAGTTCTTC	CASRLWDEQFF
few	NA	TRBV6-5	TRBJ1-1	TGTGCCAGCAGCCTCGATAGGAGGCCGAACACTGAAGCTTTCTTT	CASSLDRRPNTEAFF
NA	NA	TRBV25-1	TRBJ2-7	TGTGCCAGCACCCGCGGGCCTGGACTCGAGCAGTACTTC	CASTRGPGLEQYF
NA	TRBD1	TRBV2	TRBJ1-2	TGTGCCAGCAGTCCCCCGGGACAGCGAGCCTATGGCTACACCTTC	CASSPPGQRAYGYTF
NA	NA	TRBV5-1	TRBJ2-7	TGCGCCAGCAGCTTGGATCAGGGGCGGGATGATACCGAGCAGTACTTC	CASSLDQGRDDTEQYF
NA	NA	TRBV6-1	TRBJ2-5	TGTGCCAGCAGCCCAGTTGGGTACCAAGAGACCCAGTACTTC	CASSPVGYQETQYF
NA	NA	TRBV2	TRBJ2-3	TGTGCCAGCAGTGTAGGGGTAGCACCCTTCACAGATACGCAGTATTTT	CASSVGVAPFTDTQYF
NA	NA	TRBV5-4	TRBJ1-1	TGTGCCAGCACCTACTCGTTGGGGGATGAAGCTTTCTTT	CASTYSLGDEAFF
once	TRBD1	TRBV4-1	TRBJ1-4	TGCGCCAGCAGCCAGACAGGGGGGGGAGAAAAACTGTTTTTT	CASSQTGGGEKLFF
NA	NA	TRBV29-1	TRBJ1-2	TGCAGCGTTGGCCTGGATGGCTACACCTTC	CSVGLDGYTF
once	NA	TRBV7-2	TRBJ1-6	TGTGCCAGCAGCTGGGATAGTTATAATTCACCCCTCCACTTT	CASSWDSYNSPLHF
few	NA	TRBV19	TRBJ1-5	TGTGCCAGTAGTACTCTTGCGGAGAGCAATCAGCCCCAGCATTTT	CASSTLAESNQPQHF
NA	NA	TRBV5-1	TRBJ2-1	TGCGCCAGCAGCTTAAGTAGTGTCGGGATCAATGAGCAGTTCTTC	CASSLSSVGINEQFF
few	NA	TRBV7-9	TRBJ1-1	TGTGCCAGCAGCATGAGTAGGAACACTGAAGCTTTCTTT	CASSMSRNTEAFF
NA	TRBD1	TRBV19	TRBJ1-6	TGTGCCAGTAATCGACCGGGACAGGGTAATTCACCCCTCCACTTT	CASNRPGQGNSPLHF
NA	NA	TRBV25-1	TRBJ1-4	TGTGCCAGCAGTGACCCGGGACATACAAATGAAAAACTGTTTTTT	CASSDPGHTNEKLFF
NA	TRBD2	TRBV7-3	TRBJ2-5	TGTGCCAGCAGCTCCATCGGACTAGCGGGGGAGACCCAGTACTTC	CASSSIGLAGETQYF
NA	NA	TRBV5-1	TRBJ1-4	TGCGCCAGCAGCTTGGGGGACTTACCTAATGAAAAACTGTTTTTT	CASSLGDLPNEKLFF
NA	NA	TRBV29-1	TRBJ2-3	TGCAGCGTGCTAAAGGGGACAGATACGCAGTATTTT	CSVLKGTDTQYF
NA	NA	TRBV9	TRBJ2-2	TGTGCCAGCAGCCGTGTGACAACAACCGGGGAGCTGTTTTTT	CASSRVTTTGELFF
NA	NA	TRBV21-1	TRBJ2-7	TGTGCCAGCAGCAAAGGAAGGCGGAGGAGCTCCTACGAGCAGTACTTC	CASSKGRRRSSYEQYF
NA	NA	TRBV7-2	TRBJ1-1	TGTGCCAGCAGCCCAGGACTTAACACTGAAGCTTTCTTT	CASSPGLNTEAFF
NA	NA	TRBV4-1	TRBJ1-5	TGCGCCAGCAGCCCTCGAAGTGACCAGCCCCAGCATTTT	CASSPRSDQPQHF
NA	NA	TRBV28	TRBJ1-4	TGTGCCAGCAGTTTAGCGCTCGGCAGGGGAGTTGCAACTAATGAAAAACTGTTTTTT	CASSLALGRGVATNEKLFF
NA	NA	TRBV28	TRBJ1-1	TGTGCCAGCACCGGCCCCACTGAAGCTTTCTTT	CASTGPTEAFF
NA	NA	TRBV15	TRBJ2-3	TGTGCCACCAGTAGCATGAAAGTCACAGATACGCAGTATTTT	CATSSMKVTDTQYF
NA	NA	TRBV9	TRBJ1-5	TGTGCCAGCAGCGTAGGGGGATTTAGCAATCAGCCCCAGCATTTT	CASSVGGFSNQPQHF
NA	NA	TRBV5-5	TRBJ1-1	TGTGCCAGCAGTCCCTCGGTGTGGAGGGAGACTGAAGCTTTCTTT	CASSPSVWRETEAFF